This T cell receptor (beta chain) stems from a study of low-dose radiotherapy and immunotherapy resistance in tumors. Study details: Cohort 1 received 0.5 Gy per fraction every 2 weeks, totaling 6.5 Gy. Cohort 2 patients were irradiated with 1 Gy every two weeks, reaching 13 Gy over 26 weeks.

Time point specified: before trial treatment. Solid tumors that lacked tumor-infiltrating lymphocytes and were advanced were present in eligible patients. Gene-specific TRAV and TRBV primers were used for first-strand cDNA, covering alpha and beta chains. Over about 18 PCR cycles, TCRs were amplified from a constant-region primer and V-primer adapter. TCRdb ran MiXCR on the reads and lists one entry per CDR3 protein. The repertoire holds 55,000 to 65,000 distinct CDR3 sequences, with around a quarter as singletons. Here the sequenced sample was PBMCs, taken before treatment. The clonotype was recovered from a male donor with rectosigmoid adenocarcinoma.

The CDR3 loop reads CASSPWGSQPQHF. The CDR3 nucleotides are TGTGCCAGCTCACCATGGGGGAGTCAGCCCCAGCATTTT. The J gene is TRBJ1-5, the V gene TRBV18; D is possibly TRBD1 (5 bases). Germline lookup yields CDR1 KGHSH and CDR2 LQKENI. This CDR3 contains 13 residues. The V end lost 2 bases, the J end lost 6 bases, and 8 bases lay between the germline ends.